This T cell receptor (beta chain) appears in the sequencing data of a study of shared clonotypes between healthy human individuals. Produced via immunoSEQ multiplex PCR; TCRdb's table is partial and in-frame only. This sample has 2 million to 2.5 million clones, with 80% to 95% found just once. From germline, CDR1 is SGHKS and CDR2 YYEKEE (reference sequence). The CDR3 consists of 13 residues. Trimming stripped 0 bases from V and 4 bases from J, with 7 bases between. This clonotype was obtained from a young man in good health. Some clones in this sample may be carry-over from other donors' samples. This sequence joins TRBV5-5 and TRBJ1-2; D is uncertain. Sequenced: naive CD4+ T cells from PBMCs. Sample subset: CD45RA+ positively selected. Written as DNA, the CDR3 is TGTGCCAGCAGCTTGGATCTCACCTATGGCTACACCTTC. Its translation is CASSLDLTYGYTF.